A single sample gave rise to the 7 T cell receptor beta chains below, sequenced in a study of T cell responses to AZD1222 COVID-19 vaccine. TCRdb keeps only in-frame clones here, not all; method: immunoSEQ multiplex PCR. This sample has around 140,000 clones; more than 80% occur once, and the top ten carry about 7.5%. Sample: peripheral blood, taken 28 days after the second dose of the MenACWY control vaccine. Receptors were obtained from an adult who received the MenACWY meningococcal vaccine as a control.

This sequence joins TRBV4-3 and TRBJ2-1; TRBD2 might be the D (6 bases). Trimming took 4 bases from V and 1 from J, leaving 17 bases between them. The CDR3 runs to 17 residues. Germline V gives CDR1 LGHNA, CDR2 YSLEER. In DNA, the CDR3 is TGCGCCAGCAGCCCACGACTCTGGGGGACTTCCTACAATGAGCAGTTCTTC. Encoded protein: CASSPRLWGTSYNEQFF.

The rearrangement links TRBV3-1 (or the pseudogene TRBV3-2) to TRBJ1-6, with a possible D match to TRBD1 (5 bases). The CDR3 length is 13 residues. Trimming left V 1 base short and J 7 bases short, with 5 bases between. Germline V lookup: CDR1 LGHDT, CDR2 YNNKEL (reference sequence). CDR3 amino acids: CASSQGGNSPLHF. CDR3 sequence (DNA): TGTGCCAGCAGCCAAGGGGGGAATTCACCCCTCCACTTT.

The chain couples TRBV7-2 to TRBJ2-5, with D possibly being TRBD2 (6 bases). CDR3 length equals 13 residues. Germline values: CDR1 SGHTA, CDR2 FQGNSA. The V gene lost 7 bases and the J gene lost 3 bases, with 12 bases spanning the gap. The CDR3: CASKPPGEETQYF. As DNA, the CDR3 is TGTGCCAGCAAACCACCGGGGGAAGAGACCCAGTACTTC.

Of note for this clone: Other DNA variants within this sample encode the same CDR3. The chain uses TRBV19 and TRBJ1-6, with D unclear. This CDR3 is built from 12 residues. Germline V CDR1 and CDR2: LNHDA, SQIVND (reference sequence). Between the trimmed V and J ends, which lost 3 bases and 8 bases, there was a span of 5 bases. CDR3: CASSIPDSPLHF. The CDR3 region has the DNA TGTGCCAGTAGTATTCCCGATTCACCCCTCCACTTT.

This clone was found once. The CDR3 region has the DNA TGTGCCAGCAGCCCGGGAGTAGCGGGAGCGGCTGAGCAGTTCTTC. This encodes CASSPGVAGAAEQFF. V and J are TRBV3-1 (or the pseudogene TRBV3-2) and TRBJ2-1; 9 bases align to TRBD2. The CDR3 covers 15 residues. J lost 9 bases, V lost 4 bases, and 10 bases had no gene match. In germline, CDR1 is LGHDT, CDR2 YNNKEL (reference sequence).

The genes are TRBV5-1 and TRBJ2-2, with D unresolved. CDR3 length equals 15 residues. Germline assignment: CDR1 SGHRS and CDR2 YFSETQ. V was trimmed by 0 bases and J by 3 bases, leaving 9 bases between them. The chain's CDR3 is CASSLVQTYTGELFF. The CDR3 nucleotides read TGCGCCAGCAGCTTGGTCCAGACCTACACCGGGGAGCTGTTTTTT.

This chain links TRBV7-7 with TRBJ2-5; 9 nucleotides line up with TRBD2. The trim removed 5 bases at V and 4 bases at J, leaving 17 bases unmatched. The CDR3 runs 18 residues. Germline V gives CDR1 SSHAT, CDR2 FNYEAQ (reference sequence). CDR3 sequence: CASSVGPLAGLEGETQYF. CDR3 sequence (DNA): TGTGCCAGCAGCGTAGGCCCTCTAGCGGGGCTGGAGGGAGAGACCCAGTACTTC.